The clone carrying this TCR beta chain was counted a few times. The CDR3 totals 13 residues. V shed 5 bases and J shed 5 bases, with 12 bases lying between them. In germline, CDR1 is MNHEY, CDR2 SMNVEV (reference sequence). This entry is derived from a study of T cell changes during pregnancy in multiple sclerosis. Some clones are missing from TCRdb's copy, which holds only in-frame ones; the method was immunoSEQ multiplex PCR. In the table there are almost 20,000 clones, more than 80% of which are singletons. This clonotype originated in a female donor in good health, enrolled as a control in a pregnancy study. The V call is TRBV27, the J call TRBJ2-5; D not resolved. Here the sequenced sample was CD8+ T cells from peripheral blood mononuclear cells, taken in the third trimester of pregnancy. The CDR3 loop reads CASSTGAFETQYF. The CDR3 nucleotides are TGTGCCAGCAGTACCGGAGCTTTCGAGACCCAGTACTTC.